The subject of this entry is one T cell receptor (beta chain). Its cognate antigen is unknown. The CDR3 contains 14 residues. Trimming stripped 5 bases from V and 2 bases from J, with 13 bases between. Germline assignment: CDR1 LNHDA and CDR2 SQIVND (reference sequence). The data belong to a study of T cell responses to AZD1222 COVID-19 vaccine. Study results and caveats: Rises in breadth and depth of Spike-specific TCRs came after two AZD1222 doses. The study identified only a handful of AZD1222 recipients as seropositive at baseline. After the peak T cell response, and only then, were repertoires sampled.

Sequencing was performed with immunoSEQ multiplex PCR; in TCRdb, only in-frame clones are kept and a portion is missing. In the table there are 95,000 to 100,000 clones, approximately 90% of which are singletons. Specimen: peripheral blood, collected on day 0 of AZD1222 vaccination. The rearrangement joins TRBV19 to TRBJ2-7; unclear D gene. The sequence was obtained from an adult in good health. The CDR3 loop reads CASSAAEQAYEQYF. The CDR3 DNA reads TGTGCCAGTAGTGCGGCCGAACAAGCCTACGAGCAGTACTTC.